Listed below are T cell receptor beta chains from one sample, sequenced in a study of CD8+CD57+ T cells in acquired aplastic anemia. TCRdb itself ran the reads through MiXCR, one entry per CDR3 protein. This table has more than 200,000 distinct CDR3 sequences, approximately 51% appearing once. Sample: sorted CD4+, CD8+, or CD8+CD57+ T cells (not recorded which) from PBMCs. The origin of the receptors is a human donor with aplastic anemia. Each CDR3 is given with its conserved first and last residue. The order of the fields is V gene, D gene, J gene, clone size, CDR3 protein, CDR3 DNA. The D gene is left open where the match is weak. Not all rows give a size; the values are once, few, many and, for expanded clones, a class.

V gene: TRBV5-6; D gene: TRBD1; J gene: TRBJ1-2; clone size: NA; CDR3 protein: CASSVGGQGDYGYTF; CDR3 DNA: TGTGCCAGCAGCGTGGGGGGGCAGGGGGACTATGGCTACACCTTC
V gene: TRBV30; D gene: NA; J gene: TRBJ1-6; clone size: many; CDR3 protein: CAWSPRGNSPLHF; CDR3 DNA: TGTGCCTGGAGTCCTAGGGGTAATTCACCCCTCCACTTT
V gene: TRBV4-3; D gene: NA; J gene: TRBJ2-7; clone size: NA; CDR3 protein: CASSPEARAYEQYF; CDR3 DNA: TGCGCCAGCAGCCCCGAGGCGCGTGCCTACGAGCAGTACTTC
V gene: TRBV20-1; D gene: TRBD2; J gene: TRBJ2-3; clone size: many; CDR3 protein: CSAPVAGGPADTQYF; CDR3 DNA: TGCAGTGCACCGGTAGCGGGGGGGCCCGCAGATACGCAGTATTTT
V gene: TRBV5-1; D gene: NA; J gene: TRBJ1-1; clone size: many; CDR3 protein: CASRGQINTEAFF; CDR3 DNA: TGCGCCAGCAGAGGACAGATTAACACTGAAGCTTTCTTT
V gene: TRBV7-6; D gene: NA; J gene: TRBJ1-3; clone size: many; CDR3 protein: CASSKGSSGNTIYF; CDR3 DNA: TGTGCCAGCTCTAAGGGAAGCTCTGGAAACACCATATATTTT
V gene: TRBV6-6; D gene: TRBD1; J gene: TRBJ2-5; clone size: NA; CDR3 protein: CASSYAGTGERETQYF; CDR3 DNA: TGTGCCAGCAGTTACGCCGGGACAGGGGAAAGAGAGACCCAGTACTTC
V gene: TRBV3-1; D gene: TRBD1; J gene: TRBJ1-5; clone size: NA; CDR3 protein: CASSQLGTGNQPQHF; CDR3 DNA: TGTGCCAGCAGCCAATTGGGGACAGGGAATCAGCCCCAGCATTTT
V gene: TRBV7-6; D gene: NA; J gene: TRBJ1-5; clone size: NA; CDR3 protein: CASSPWTGGAGQPQHF; CDR3 DNA: TGTGCCAGCAGCCCTTGGACGGGGGGCGCAGGGCAGCCCCAGCATTTT
V gene: TRBV2; D gene: NA; J gene: TRBJ2-2; clone size: many; CDR3 protein: CASKAGQNTGELFF; CDR3 DNA: TGTGCCAGTAAAGCGGGACAGAACACCGGGGAGCTGTTTTTT
V gene: TRBV5-1; D gene: NA; J gene: TRBJ2-7; clone size: many; CDR3 protein: CASSLDRAGEQYF; CDR3 DNA: TGCGCCAGCAGCTTGGACAGGGCTGGTGAGCAGTACTTC
V gene: TRBV30; D gene: TRBD1; J gene: TRBJ2-5; clone size: NA; CDR3 protein: CASDRGREETQYF; CDR3 DNA: TGTGCCTCGGACAGGGGGCGGGAAGAGACCCAGTACTTC
V gene: TRBV5-8; D gene: NA; J gene: TRBJ1-1; clone size: many; CDR3 protein: CASSLGGFYTEAFF; CDR3 DNA: TGTGCCAGCAGCTTGGGTGGGTTCTACACTGAAGCTTTCTTT
V gene: TRBV19; D gene: TRBD2; J gene: TRBJ2-7; clone size: many; CDR3 protein: CASTPGGAYEQYF; CDR3 DNA: TGTGCCAGTACCCCTGGGGGGGCCTACGAGCAGTACTTC
V gene: TRBV2; D gene: NA; J gene: TRBJ1-4; clone size: NA; CDR3 protein: CASSVMGQGF; CDR3 DNA: TGTGCCAGCAGTGTCATGGGGCAGGGATTT
V gene: TRBV6-5; D gene: TRBD1; J gene: TRBJ1-1; clone size: few; CDR3 protein: CASRDTGEATEAFF; CDR3 DNA: TGTGCCAGCAGGGACACAGGGGAGGCCACTGAAGCTTTCTTT
V gene: TRBV7-7; D gene: TRBD1; J gene: TRBJ1-1; clone size: NA; CDR3 protein: CASSPMGQGDTEAFF; CDR3 DNA: TGTGCCAGCAGCCCTATGGGACAGGGAGATACTGAAGCTTTCTTT
V gene: TRBV25-1; D gene: NA; J gene: TRBJ2-7; clone size: many; CDR3 protein: CASSENRVHGEQYF; CDR3 DNA: TGTGCCAGCAGTGAAAACAGGGTACATGGCGAGCAGTACTTC
V gene: TRBV18; D gene: NA; J gene: TRBJ2-7; clone size: few; CDR3 protein: CASSPNLGAQYF; CDR3 DNA: TGTGCCAGCTCACCGAATTTGGGGGCTCAGTACTTC
V gene: TRBV7-2; D gene: NA; J gene: TRBJ1-2; clone size: NA; CDR3 protein: CASSLIDGLGYTF; CDR3 DNA: TGTGCCAGCAGCCTTATCGACGGGCTAGGCTACACCTTC
V gene: TRBV2; D gene: NA; J gene: TRBJ1-1; clone size: NA; CDR3 protein: CASGSERGTEAFF; CDR3 DNA: TGTGCCAGCGGAAGTGAGAGGGGCACTGAAGCTTTCTTT
V gene: TRBV7-7; D gene: TRBD1; J gene: TRBJ2-7; clone size: NA; CDR3 protein: CASSLAEGQGGVEQYF; CDR3 DNA: TGTGCTAGCAGCTTAGCGGAGGGACAGGGGGGCGTCGAGCAGTACTTC
V gene: TRBV6-2/TRBV6-3; D gene: NA; J gene: TRBJ1-1; clone size: many; CDR3 protein: CASSRGRDTEAFF; CDR3 DNA: TGTGCCAGCAGCAGGGGACGGGACACTGAAGCTTTCTTT
V gene: TRBV6-5; D gene: NA; J gene: TRBJ1-3; clone size: many; CDR3 protein: CASSYSYDTGNTIYF; CDR3 DNA: TGTGCCAGCAGTTACTCGTACGATACTGGAAACACCATATATTTT
V gene: TRBV19; D gene: NA; J gene: TRBJ2-1; clone size: NA; CDR3 protein: CASSRGTYNEQFF; CDR3 DNA: TGTGCCAGTAGTCGGGGAACTTACAATGAGCAGTTCTTC
V gene: TRBV11-1; D gene: NA; J gene: TRBJ1-6; clone size: NA; CDR3 protein: CASSSTGGGNSPLHF; CDR3 DNA: TGTGCCAGCAGCTCCACTGGAGGTGGAAATTCACCCCTCCACTTT
V gene: TRBV11-3; D gene: NA; J gene: TRBJ1-6; clone size: many; CDR3 protein: CASSLGLGMVNSPLHF; CDR3 DNA: TGTGCCAGCAGCTTAGGATTGGGCATGGTAAATTCACCCCTCCACTTT
V gene: TRBV5-1; D gene: NA; J gene: TRBJ2-1; clone size: few; CDR3 protein: CASSLWGGFGGRYNEQFF; CDR3 DNA: TGTGCCAGCAGCTTATGGGGTGGTTTCGGGGGGCGCTACAATGAGCAGTTCTTC
V gene: TRBV7-6; D gene: NA; J gene: TRBJ1-5; clone size: many; CDR3 protein: CASSLSQSQPQHF; CDR3 DNA: TGTGCCAGCAGCTTATCACAGTCTCAGCCCCAGCATTTT
V gene: TRBV5-4; D gene: TRBD2; J gene: TRBJ2-1; clone size: NA; CDR3 protein: CASSQEVRQRGGPSSYNEQFF; CDR3 DNA: TGTGCCAGCAGCCAAGAGGTGCGGCAGCGGGGGGGCCCTAGCTCCTACAATGAGCAGTTCTTC
V gene: TRBV24-1; D gene: TRBD1; J gene: TRBJ2-1; clone size: once; CDR3 protein: CATSDPPGTVYNEQFF; CDR3 DNA: TGTGCCACCAGTGATCCGCCCGGGACAGTTTACAATGAGCAGTTCTTC
V gene: TRBV19; D gene: TRBD1; J gene: TRBJ2-1; clone size: many; CDR3 protein: CASSDGVTGQYNEQFF; CDR3 DNA: TGTGCCAGTAGTGACGGGGTGACAGGGCAGTACAATGAGCAGTTCTTC
V gene: TRBV9; D gene: TRBD2; J gene: TRBJ2-7; clone size: few; CDR3 protein: CASSVEASGGGEQYF; CDR3 DNA: TGTGCCAGCAGCGTAGAGGCTAGCGGGGGGGGCGAGCAGTACTTC
V gene: TRBV5-1; D gene: TRBD2; J gene: TRBJ2-7; clone size: NA; CDR3 protein: CASSEGLAGGGEEQYF; CDR3 DNA: TGCGCCAGCAGCGAGGGACTAGCGGGCGGGGGGGAAGAGCAGTACTTC
V gene: TRBV11-2; D gene: NA; J gene: TRBJ2-7; clone size: many; CDR3 protein: CASSLAPGADYEQYF; CDR3 DNA: TGTGCCAGCAGCTTAGCGCCGGGAGCGGACTACGAGCAGTACTTC
V gene: TRBV20-1; D gene: NA; J gene: TRBJ1-4; clone size: many; CDR3 protein: CSARDAEGEKLFF; CDR3 DNA: TGCAGTGCTCGAGATGCCGAGGGTGAAAAACTGTTTTTT
V gene: TRBV4-1; D gene: NA; J gene: TRBJ2-2; clone size: many; CDR3 protein: CASSQGSGNTGELFF; CDR3 DNA: TGCGCCAGCAGCCAAGGTTCAGGGAACACCGGGGAGCTGTTTTTT
V gene: TRBV24-1; D gene: TRBD1; J gene: TRBJ2-7; clone size: few; CDR3 protein: CATSATGAYEQYF; CDR3 DNA: TGTGCCACCAGTGCAACAGGGGCCTACGAGCAGTACTTC
V gene: TRBV6-6; D gene: NA; J gene: TRBJ1-6; clone size: many; CDR3 protein: CASNQGAKNSPLHF; CDR3 DNA: TGTGCCAGCAACCAGGGAGCAAAAAATTCACCCCTCCACTTT
V gene: TRBV2; D gene: NA; J gene: TRBJ2-3; clone size: NA; CDR3 protein: CASSDWGGSTDTQYF; CDR3 DNA: TGTGCCAGCAGTGACTGGGGGGGCAGCACAGATACGCAGTATTTT
V gene: TRBV7-2; D gene: TRBD1; J gene: TRBJ1-5; clone size: NA; CDR3 protein: CASSLALTGEQTQHF; CDR3 DNA: TGTGCCAGCAGCTTAGCCCTTACAGGGGAGCAGACCCAGCATTTT
V gene: TRBV24-1; D gene: NA; J gene: TRBJ2-1; clone size: few; CDR3 protein: CASSPPGRVNEQFF; CDR3 DNA: TGTGCCAGCTCACCGCCGGGAAGGGTCAATGAGCAGTTCTTC
V gene: TRBV25-1; D gene: NA; J gene: TRBJ2-5; clone size: NA; CDR3 protein: CAQRGALGLGETQYF; CDR3 DNA: TGTGCTCAGCGTGGAGCGTTGGGTCTAGGCGAGACCCAGTACTTC
V gene: TRBV7-9; D gene: TRBD2; J gene: TRBJ2-1; clone size: NA; CDR3 protein: CASSLGGGAYNEQFF; CDR3 DNA: TGTGCCAGCAGCTTAGGCGGGGGGGCCTACAATGAGCAGTTCTTC
V gene: TRBV7-2; D gene: TRBD2; J gene: TRBJ2-7; clone size: NA; CDR3 protein: CASSSDEAGSYEQYF; CDR3 DNA: TGTGCCAGCAGCAGCGACGAAGCGGGGAGCTACGAGCAGTACTTC
V gene: TRBV5-1; D gene: NA; J gene: TRBJ2-7; clone size: once; CDR3 protein: CASSLSRDEQYF; CDR3 DNA: TGCGCCAGCAGCTTATCCCGGGACGAGCAGTACTTC
V gene: TRBV2; D gene: TRBD2; J gene: TRBJ2-1; clone size: many; CDR3 protein: CASKLAGLAGYNEQFF; CDR3 DNA: TGTGCCAGCAAACTAGCAGGACTAGCGGGGTACAATGAGCAGTTCTTC
V gene: TRBV28; D gene: TRBD1; J gene: TRBJ1-4; clone size: NA; CDR3 protein: CGTGNEKLFF; CDR3 DNA: TGCGGGACAGGGAATGAAAAACTGTTTTTT
V gene: TRBV5-1; D gene: TRBD2; J gene: TRBJ2-7; clone size: NA; CDR3 protein: CASSQERGVSYEQYF; CDR3 DNA: TGCGCCAGCAGCCAAGAGCGGGGGGTCTCCTACGAGCAGTACTTC
V gene: TRBV4-3; D gene: NA; J gene: TRBJ2-3; clone size: NA; CDR3 protein: CASSQSDGGLNTQYF; CDR3 DNA: TGCGCCAGCAGCCAATCTGACGGAGGGTTAAATACGCAGTATTTT
V gene: TRBV5-1; D gene: NA; J gene: TRBJ1-1; clone size: many; CDR3 protein: CASSPWQGNTEAFF; CDR3 DNA: TGCGCCAGCAGCCCCTGGCAGGGGAACACTGAAGCTTTCTTT